The text below deals with one TCR beta chain. Study processing details: Nucleated cell number was recorded as an estimate derived from reference gene primer amplification. Some clones are missing from TCRdb's copy, which holds only in-frame ones; the method was immunoSEQ multiplex PCR. That table furnishes V, J and clone size, whereas the DNA furnished D and trimming. The table shows 80,000 to 95,000 clones, with about 85% occurring only once. This sample stems from a study of blood T cell repertoires in COVID-19. Study information: The samples span acute and convalescent COVID-19 from the United States, Italy and Spain. From T cells, B-cell-depleted T cells, or PBMCs came the material, which was cDNA or gDNA.

V dropped 4 bases and J dropped 7; count of bases not matched to a gene: 12. Germline CDR1 is MNHEY and CDR2 is SVGAGI. The CDR3 extends over 16 amino acids. This sequence was found in a human donor in a cohort sampled during active COVID-19. Sequenced material: peripheral blood. This chain connects TRBV6-5 to TRBJ2-4, with 8 bases identical to TRBD1. The CDR3 loop reads CASSLNQQGARNIQYF. The CDR3 nucleotides are TGTGCCAGCAGTTTAAATCAGCAGGGGGCGCGCAACATTCAGTACTTC.